This T cell receptor (beta chain) was retrieved from a study of identifying expanded T cells in peripheral blood. In regard to this clone: Its antigen remains unknown.

The CDR3 loop spans 15 amino acids. Looked up from germline, CDR1 is SGDLS and CDR2 is YYNGEE. Trimming pared 2 bases from V and 4 bases from J, leaving 13 bases between. Study-wide results and caveats: Technical replicates showed 0.9 to 1.5 changed clones; approximately 2 weeks about 16.4; four weeks 19. Variance in clone template counts between approximately 2-week samples significantly increased with total template count across all healthy donors.

Healthy donors had no documented immune events, such as infections, while sampled. Only in-frame clones appear in the TCRdb table, and some are missing; sequencing was by immunoSEQ multiplex PCR. The sample has 100,000 to 110,000 clones, 88% seen once; the top ten hold just over 5.5%. The material sequenced was blood. J is TRBJ2-1 and V is TRBV9; D may be TRBD1 or TRBD2 (6 bases each). The TCR comes from a person aged 18 to 69 in good health. The CDR3 nucleotides are TGTGCCAGCAGCGTGGAGGGACAAAATTACAATGAGCAGTTCTTC. This translates into CASSVEGQNYNEQFF. Using reference TRBV9 and TRBJ2-1 for the parts outside the CDR3, the full variable domain is DSGVTQTPKHLITATGQRVTLRCSPRSGDLSVYWYQQSLDQGLQFLIQYYNGEERAKGNILERFSAQQFPDLHSELNLSSLELGDSALYFCASSVEGQNYNEQFFGPGTRLTVL.